The T cell receptor beta chain under discussion was sequenced for a study of CD8+CD57+ T cells in acquired aplastic anemia. Study overall: Sorted cells (CD4+ and CD8+) yielded DNA amounts that averaged roughly 3.5 ug. Reads per healthy sample averaged roughly 9.9 million (CD4+) and 11.0 million (CD8+).

Researchers used genomic DNA as the template to profile TCR beta VDJ and CDR3. TCRdb analysed the reads with MiXCR anew, one entry per CDR3 protein. The profile shows about 220,000 distinct CDR3 sequences, 34% of them singletons. Germline V gene sequence: CDR1 LNHDA, CDR2 SQIVND (reference sequence). The length of the CDR3 is 14 residues. V was clipped by 4 bases and J by 5 bases; unmatched bases: 5. Study results and caveats: Levels of CD8+ Simpson's diversity were not significantly distinct in patients versus controls.

This clonotype was recorded many times. The target antigen is unknown. Sequenced input: sorted CD4+, CD8+, or CD8+CD57+ T cells (not recorded which) from PBMCs. The chain recombines TRBV19 with TRBJ1-5, with TRBD1 matching over 7 bases. The sequence was collected from a human donor in good health, serving as a control. The CDR3 DNA is TGTGCCAGTAGTAGACAGGGCAGGGATCAGCCCCAGCATTTT. Its protein product is CASSRQGRDQPQHF.